The clone carrying this T cell receptor (beta chain) has a count of ten or more. What it recognizes is unknown. The sample belongs to a study of Graves' ophthalmopathy and Graves' hyperthyroidism. CDR3 length equals 19 residues. Germline V gene lookup returns CDR1 MNHNS and CDR2 SASEGT. V lost 2 bases and J 0 bases, leaving 20 bases between the germline ends. Hyperthyroidism qualified as stable when ophthalmopathy did not develop within 18 months of follow-up. The authors enrolled newly diagnosed hyperthyroidism patients aged 18 to 65 with under 2 months' duration. Other autoimmune diseases, uncontrolled infections, pregnancy or lactation excluded patients from enrollment. Findings of the study overall: Blood was where most expanded thyroid clonotypes above 0.001 frequency also turned up.

RNA served as the template for amplifying TCR beta CDR3 regions. First-round RT-PCR relied on HTBI primers, and a second-round multiplex PCR came next. In TCRdb, the multiplex PCR reads were re-called with MiXCR into one record per CDR3 protein. The table records 620,000 or so distinct CDR3 sequences, 22% of them present only once. The specimen sequenced was peripheral blood. The receptor's source is a woman between 18 and 29 years old with stable Graves' hyperthyroidism. Some clones in this sample may be carry-over from other donors' samples. The rearrangement joins TRBV6-1 to TRBJ1-5; TRBD1 might be the D (5 bases). Here the CDR3 DNA reads TGTGCCAGCAGTGAACGTTGGGGGGATTACTCAGATAGCAATCAGCCCCAGCATTTT. Amino acid sequence: CASSERWGDYSDSNQPQHF.